The clone carrying this TCR beta chain has just a few counts. This entry comes from a study of Graves' ophthalmopathy and Graves' hyperthyroidism. Per germline, CDR1 SNHLY and CDR2 FYNNEI. The length of the CDR3 is 13 residues. V dropped 0 bases and J dropped 12; count of bases not matched to a gene: 8. The hyperthyroidism patients, aged 18 to 65, had been newly diagnosed, with under 2 months' duration. The TCR beta CDR3 regions underwent amplification from RNA transcripts. The first round was an RT-PCR with HTBI primers, and the second round was a multiplex PCR. Each CDR3 protein gets one entry after TCRdb re-called the multiplex PCR reads with MiXCR. Altogether 600,000 to 650,000 distinct CDR3 sequences are present, roughly 20% being singletons, with the ten largest covering approximately 6.9%.

The clonotype originates from a woman under 30 with stable Graves' hyperthyroidism. Some clones in this sample may be carry-over from other donors' samples. The rearrangement links TRBV2 to TRBJ2-7; 7 nucleotides match TRBD1. Sequencing was done on a sample of peripheral blood. CDR3 nucleotide sequence: TGTGCCAGCAGTGAAGCTTCCTCGGACAGGCCGTACTTC. It encodes CASSEASSDRPYF.